This T cell receptor beta chain was retrieved from a study of human T cells and chemical hapten exposure. Study overall: TCR yields per sample varied mostly from small pooled library volume differences.

Within the library, unique molecular identifiers were attached to each individual cDNA molecule. One entry per CDR3 protein, called by TCRdb with MiXCR from the RACE reads. The table includes about 50,000 distinct CDR3 sequences, around 4% detected once. Time point of the sample: healthy volunteer bleed at 2 weeks. Blood, whole and unfractionated, served as the source for total RNA extraction. This CDR3 spans 13 amino acids. Trimming shortened V by 2 bases and J by 10 bases, and 17 bases separated the two germline ends. Germline CDR1 is DFQATT and CDR2 is SNEGSKA (reference sequence). Remarks on this clonotype: This clone may be a read error of a much larger clone one base away.

The material sequenced was whole blood. This clonotype originated in a female donor in good health. Some clones in this sample may be carry-over from other donors' samples. This chain uses TRBV20-1 with TRBJ2-5, with a tentative D call TRBD2 (5 bases). DNA of the CDR3: TGCAGTGCTAGACTAGCCAGCGGTGGGATCCAGTACTTC. Its translation is CSARLASGGIQYF.